This T cell receptor (beta chain) was profiled in a study of T-cell reconstitution after alpha-beta-depleted transplantation in children. Study-wide results and caveats: A year post-transplant, T-cell counts and diversity derived mostly from newly produced T cells. Reportedly, roughly two months post-transplant, alpha-beta T cells arose from several hundred expanded graft clones.

This clonotype has a handful of counts. Antigen specificity is unknown. The junction shows a germline mismatch at one end, possibly a read error. A library of TCRbeta sequences, prepared with unique molecular identifiers, was generated. TCRdb reanalysed the PCR reads using MiXCR and keeps one entry per CDR3 protein. The data show 600,000 to 800,000 distinct CDR3 sequences, with around 13% seen just once and 0.79% held by the top ten. Per the germline V gene, CDR1 is SGHVS and CDR2 is FQNEAQ. The CDR3 sequence is 15 residues long. The clonotype comes from a girl aged 2-9 years with congenital amegakaryocytic thrombocytopenia, due to receive a stem cell transplant. Sample: PBMCs, taken before TCRalphabeta/CD19-depleted stem cell transplant. The chain combines TRBV7-8 with TRBJ2-3, with 10 positions matching TRBD2. CDR3 DNA: TGTGCCAGCAGCCTAGCGGGAGTACGGGGAGATACGCAGTATTTT. Protein sequence: CASSLAGVRGDTQYF.